This TCR beta chain was found in a study of CDR3 diversity in severe acne. In TCRdb, the PCR reads were re-called with MiXCR into one record per CDR3 protein. This table has roughly 100,000 distinct CDR3 sequences, roughly half appearing once. This CDR3 is 14 amino acids long. Germline values: CDR1 SGHNT, CDR2 YYREEE (reference sequence). The V segment lost 4 bases and the J segment 7 bases; nucleotides outside the gene matches: 3. This clonotype was obtained from a male donor with acne. The chain joins TRBV5-4 to TRBJ2-5, with 14 nucleotides matching TRBD2. Source material: blood. The CDR3 sequence is CASSTGLAGGTQYF. The CDR3 nucleotides read TGTGCCAGCAGCACCGGACTAGCGGGAGGGACCCAGTACTTC.